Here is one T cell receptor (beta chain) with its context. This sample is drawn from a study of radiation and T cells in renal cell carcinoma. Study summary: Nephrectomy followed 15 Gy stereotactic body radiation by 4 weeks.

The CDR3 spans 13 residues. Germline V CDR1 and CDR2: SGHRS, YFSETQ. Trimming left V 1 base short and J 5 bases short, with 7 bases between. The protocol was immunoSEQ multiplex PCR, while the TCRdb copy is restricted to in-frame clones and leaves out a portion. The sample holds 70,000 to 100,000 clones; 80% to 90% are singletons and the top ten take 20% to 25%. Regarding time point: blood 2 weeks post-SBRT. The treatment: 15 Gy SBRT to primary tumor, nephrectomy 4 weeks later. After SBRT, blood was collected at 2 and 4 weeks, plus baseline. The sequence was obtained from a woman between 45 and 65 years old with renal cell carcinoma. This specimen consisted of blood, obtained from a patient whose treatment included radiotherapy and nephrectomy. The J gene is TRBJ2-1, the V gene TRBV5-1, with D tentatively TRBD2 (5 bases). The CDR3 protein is CASSLPEDNEQFF. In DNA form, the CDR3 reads TGCGCCAGCAGCTTGCCGGAGGACAATGAGCAGTTCTTC.